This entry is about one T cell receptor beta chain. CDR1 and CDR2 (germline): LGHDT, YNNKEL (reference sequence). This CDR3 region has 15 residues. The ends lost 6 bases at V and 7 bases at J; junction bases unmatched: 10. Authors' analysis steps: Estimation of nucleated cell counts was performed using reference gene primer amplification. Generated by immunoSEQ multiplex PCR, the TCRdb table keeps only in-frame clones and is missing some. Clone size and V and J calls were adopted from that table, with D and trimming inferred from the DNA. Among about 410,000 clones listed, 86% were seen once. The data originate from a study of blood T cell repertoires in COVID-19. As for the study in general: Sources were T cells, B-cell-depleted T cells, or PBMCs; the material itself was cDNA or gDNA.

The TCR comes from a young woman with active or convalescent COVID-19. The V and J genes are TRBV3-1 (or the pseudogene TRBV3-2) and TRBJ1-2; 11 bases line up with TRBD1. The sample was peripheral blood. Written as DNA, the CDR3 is TGTGCCAGCAGTGGACCGGGACAGGGGGTTTCTGGCTACACCTTC. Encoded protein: CASSGPGQGVSGYTF.